Below are 9 T cell receptor beta chains sequenced from a single sample in a study of graft-versus-host responses after intestinal transplantation. Assay: immunoSEQ multiplex PCR; the TCRdb copy retains only in-frame clones and omits some. The table records roughly 12,000 clones, around 80% of them present only once. The sample here was PBMCs, taken 120 to 130 days after transplant. These TCRs come from a human patient who received an intestinal transplant, so some T cells may come from the graft donor.

This clone was observed a few times. The chain has TRBV5-8 and TRBJ1-3; D not resolved. The CDR3 has 14 amino acids. Looked up from germline, CDR1 is SGHTS and CDR2 is YDEGEE. Trimming pared 4 bases from V and 16 bases from J, leaving 24 bases between. CDR3 sequence reads: CASSPPPVGAGPYF. The CDR3 region has the DNA TGTGCCAGCAGCCCGCCCCCCGTGGGTGCTGGGCCCTATTTT. The full variable domain, its missing parts supplied by reference TRBV5-8 and TRBJ1-3, is EAGVTQSPTHLIKTRGQQATLRCSPISGHTSVYWYQQALGLGLQFLLWYDEGEERNRGNFPPRFSGRQFPNYSSELNVNALELEDSALYLCASSPPPVGAGPYFGEGSWLTVV.

This rearrangement joins TRBV6-5 to TRBJ2-5; D is perhaps TRBD2 (6 bases). In germline, CDR1 is MNHEY, CDR2 SVGAGI. V shed 0 bases and J shed 1 base, with 6 bases lying between them. The CDR3 is 14 residues long. CDR3 residues: CASSYSGGQETQYF. Written as DNA, the CDR3 is TGTGCCAGCAGTTACTCGGGGGGCCAAGAGACCCAGTACTTC.

The chain carries TRBV18 and TRBJ1-1, with D possibly matching TRBD1 (5 bases). Trimming left V 6 bases short and J 5 bases short, with 10 bases between. The CDR3 has 12 residues. Germline CDR1 and CDR2: KGHSH and LQKENI. The CDR3 DNA reads as TGTGCCAGCTCCTCTCAGGGTACTGAAGCTTTCTTT. It codes for CASSSQGTEAFF.

V is TRBV7-9 and J is TRBJ2-7, with 7 bases identical to TRBD1. The CDR3 is 14 residues long. Germline CDR1 reads SEHNR; CDR2 reads FQNEAQ (reference sequence). J was trimmed by 1 base and V by 4 bases; bases with no gene match: 4. In nucleotides, the CDR3 is TGTGCCAGCAGCTCTACGACAGGGTCCTACGAGCAGTACTTC. The encoded protein is CASSSTTGSYEQYF.

The V call is TRBV2, the J call TRBJ2-3; 8 nucleotides align to TRBD2. Germline values: CDR1 SNHLY, CDR2 FYNNEI. V trimming: 0 bases; J trimming: 4 bases; junction bases outside the gene matches: 6. This CDR3 is built from 16 residues. The CDR3 DNA sequence: TGTGCCAGCAGTGAAGCGCGGCTAGCGGGCCCAGATACGCAGTATTTT. This encodes CASSEARLAGPDTQYF.

The V and J genes are TRBV21-1 and TRBJ2-3; the table's D call, TRBD2, was not checked against the DNA. TRBV21-1 is a pseudogene segment. CDR3 length: 18 amino acids. The CDR3 sequence is CASSNADARGTSTDTQYF. As DNA, the CDR3 is TGTGCCAGCAGCAACGCGGATGCTAGAGGCACTAGCACAGATACGCAGTATTTT.

The sample holds a few counts of this clone. In DNA, the CDR3 is TGTGCCAGCTCACCAAGGCAGGTTGAAAATTCACCCCTCCACTTT. It specifies CASSPRQVENSPLHF. The chain employs TRBV18 and TRBJ1-6, with no clear D. The V gene's germline CDR1 is KGHSH and CDR2 LQKENI. V was clipped by 2 bases and J by 7 bases, with 12 bases between them. CDR3 size: 15 residues.

The chain carries TRBV19 and TRBJ1-6; no clear D. The CDR3 runs to 10 residues. Germline V gene sequence: CDR1 LNHDA, CDR2 SQIVND (reference sequence). Trimming shortened V by 8 bases and J by 13 bases, and 9 bases separated the two germline ends. The DNA of the CDR3 is TGTGCCAGTCGATGGTCCCCCCTCCACTTT. Its translation is CASRWSPLHF.

This clone appeared a few times. CDR3 in DNA: TGCGCCAGCAGCCAAGGTAACGAGCAGTACTTC. Amino acids: CASSQGNEQYF. This chain joins TRBV4-1 and TRBJ2-7; no firm D call. The germline V gene encodes CDR1 MGHRA and CDR2 YSYEKL. The CDR3 runs to 11 residues. Trimming stripped 1 base from V and 5 bases from J, with 3 bases between.